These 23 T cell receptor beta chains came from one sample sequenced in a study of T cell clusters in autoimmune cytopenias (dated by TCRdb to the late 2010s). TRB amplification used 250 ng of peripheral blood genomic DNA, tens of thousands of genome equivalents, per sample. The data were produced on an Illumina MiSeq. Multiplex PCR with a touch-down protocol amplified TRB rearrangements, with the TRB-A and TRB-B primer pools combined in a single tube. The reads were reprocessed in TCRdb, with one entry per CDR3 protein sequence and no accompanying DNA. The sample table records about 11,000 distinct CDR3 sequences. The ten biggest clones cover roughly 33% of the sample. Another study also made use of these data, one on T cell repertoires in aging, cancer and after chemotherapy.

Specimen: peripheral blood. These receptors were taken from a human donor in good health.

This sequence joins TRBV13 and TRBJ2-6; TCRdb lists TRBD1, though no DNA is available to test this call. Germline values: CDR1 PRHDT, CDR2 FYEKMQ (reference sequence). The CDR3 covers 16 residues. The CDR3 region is CASSGTGNSGANVLTF.

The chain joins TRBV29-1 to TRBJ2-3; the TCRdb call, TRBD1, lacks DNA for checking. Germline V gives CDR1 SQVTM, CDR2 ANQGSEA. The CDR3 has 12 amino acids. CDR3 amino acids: CSVEPPTDTQYF.

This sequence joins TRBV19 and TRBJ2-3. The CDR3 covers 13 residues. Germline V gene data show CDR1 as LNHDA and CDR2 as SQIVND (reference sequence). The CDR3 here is CASRFGPTDTQYF. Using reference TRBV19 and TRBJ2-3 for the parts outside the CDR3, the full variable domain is DGGITQSPKYLFRKEGQNVTLSCEQNLNHDAMYWYRQDPGQGLRLIYYSQIVNDFQKGDIAEGYSVSREKKESFPLTVTSAQKNPTAFYLCASRFGPTDTQYFGPGTRLTVL.

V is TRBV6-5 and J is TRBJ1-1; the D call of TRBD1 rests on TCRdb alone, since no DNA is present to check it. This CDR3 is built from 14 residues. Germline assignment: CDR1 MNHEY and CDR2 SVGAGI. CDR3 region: CASSRPGQGAEAFF.

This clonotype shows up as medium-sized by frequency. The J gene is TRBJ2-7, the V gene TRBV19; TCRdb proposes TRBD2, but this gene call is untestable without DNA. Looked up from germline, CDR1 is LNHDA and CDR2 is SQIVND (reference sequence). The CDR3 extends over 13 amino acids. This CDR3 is CASSASGNYEQYF. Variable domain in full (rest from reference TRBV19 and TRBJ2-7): DGGITQSPKYLFRKEGQNVTLSCEQNLNHDAMYWYRQDPGQGLRLIYYSQIVNDFQKGDIAEGYSVSREKKESFPLTVTSAQKNPTAFYLCASSASGNYEQYFGPGTRLTVT.

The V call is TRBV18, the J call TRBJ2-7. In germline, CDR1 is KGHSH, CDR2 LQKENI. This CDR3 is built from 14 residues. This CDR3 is CASSPSDSSYEQYF.

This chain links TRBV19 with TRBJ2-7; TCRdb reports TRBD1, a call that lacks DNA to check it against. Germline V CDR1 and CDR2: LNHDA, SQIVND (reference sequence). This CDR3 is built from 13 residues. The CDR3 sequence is CASRPSDSYEQYF.

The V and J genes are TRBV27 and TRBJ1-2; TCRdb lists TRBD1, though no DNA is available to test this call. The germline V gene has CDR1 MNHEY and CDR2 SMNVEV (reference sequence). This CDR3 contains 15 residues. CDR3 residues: CASSLNGGVIDGYTF.

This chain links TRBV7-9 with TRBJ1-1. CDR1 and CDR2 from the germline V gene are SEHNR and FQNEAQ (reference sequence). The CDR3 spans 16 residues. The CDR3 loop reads CASSATRGGARTEAFF.

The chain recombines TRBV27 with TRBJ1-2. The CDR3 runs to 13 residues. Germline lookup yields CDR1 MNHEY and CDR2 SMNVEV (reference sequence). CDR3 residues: CASSLEGNYGYTF.

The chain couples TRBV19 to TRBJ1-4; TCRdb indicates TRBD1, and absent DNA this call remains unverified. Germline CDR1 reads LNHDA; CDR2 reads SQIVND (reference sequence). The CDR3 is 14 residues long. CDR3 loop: CASNFRGADEKLFF.

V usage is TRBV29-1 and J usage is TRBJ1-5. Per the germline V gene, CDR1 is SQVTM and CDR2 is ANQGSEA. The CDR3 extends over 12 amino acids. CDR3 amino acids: CSVGNMDQPQHF.

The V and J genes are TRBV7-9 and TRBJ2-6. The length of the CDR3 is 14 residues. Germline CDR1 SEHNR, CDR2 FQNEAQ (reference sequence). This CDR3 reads CASSLVSGANVLTF.

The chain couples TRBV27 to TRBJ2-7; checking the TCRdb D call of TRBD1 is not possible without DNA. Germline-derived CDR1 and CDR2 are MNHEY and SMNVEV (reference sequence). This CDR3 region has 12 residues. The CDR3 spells CASSYSPQEQYF.

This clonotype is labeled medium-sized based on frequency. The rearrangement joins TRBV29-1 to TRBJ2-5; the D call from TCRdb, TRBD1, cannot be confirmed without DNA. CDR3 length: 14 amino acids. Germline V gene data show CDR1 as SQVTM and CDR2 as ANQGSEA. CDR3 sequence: CSVTRTGTGETQYF.

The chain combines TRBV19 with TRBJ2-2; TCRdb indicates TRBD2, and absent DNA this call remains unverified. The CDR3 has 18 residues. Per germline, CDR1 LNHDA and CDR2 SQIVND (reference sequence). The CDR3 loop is CASSPRTSGSANTGELFF.

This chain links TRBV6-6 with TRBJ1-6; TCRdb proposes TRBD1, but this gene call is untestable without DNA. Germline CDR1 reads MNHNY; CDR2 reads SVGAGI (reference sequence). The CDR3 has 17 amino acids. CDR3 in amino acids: CASSSHLPLKGRSPLHF.

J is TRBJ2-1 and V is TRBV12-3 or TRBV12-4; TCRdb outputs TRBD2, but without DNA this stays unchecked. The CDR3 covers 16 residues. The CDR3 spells CASSSLSTSGRHEQFF.

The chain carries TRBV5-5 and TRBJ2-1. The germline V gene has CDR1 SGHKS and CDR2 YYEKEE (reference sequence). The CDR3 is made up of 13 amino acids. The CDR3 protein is CASSFPRAEEQFF. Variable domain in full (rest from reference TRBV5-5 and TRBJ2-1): DAGVTQSPTHLIKTRGQQVTLRCSPISGHKSVSWYQQVLGQGPQFIFQYYEKEERGRGNFPDRFSARQFPNYSSELNVNALLLGDSALYLCASSFPRAEEQFFGPGTRLTVL.

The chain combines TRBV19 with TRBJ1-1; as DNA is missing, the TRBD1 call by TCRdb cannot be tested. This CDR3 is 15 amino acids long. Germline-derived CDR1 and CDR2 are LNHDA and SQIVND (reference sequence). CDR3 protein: CASRGDRAWSTEAFF.

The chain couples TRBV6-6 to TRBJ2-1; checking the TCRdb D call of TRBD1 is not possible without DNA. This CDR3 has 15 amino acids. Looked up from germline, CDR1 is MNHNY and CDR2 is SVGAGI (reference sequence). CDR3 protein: CASSSGTGPYNEQFF.

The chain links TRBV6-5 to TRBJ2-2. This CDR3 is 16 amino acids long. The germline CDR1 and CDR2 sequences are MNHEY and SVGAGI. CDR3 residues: CASSYSQIANTGELFF.

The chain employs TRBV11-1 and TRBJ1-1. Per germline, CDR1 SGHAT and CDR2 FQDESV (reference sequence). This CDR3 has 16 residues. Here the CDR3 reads CASSLGIGQPNTEAFF.